Presented here are 25 T cell receptor beta chains from one specimen sequenced in a study of T cells in Graves' hyperthyroidism and ophthalmopathy. TCR beta CDR3 sequences were amplified from RNA transcripts. First-round RT-PCR of the TCR CDR3 relied on the HTBI primer set. TCRdb itself ran the multiplex PCR reads through MiXCR, one entry per CDR3 protein. Altogether roughly 300,000 distinct CDR3 sequences are present, over 15% being singletons, with the ten largest covering roughly 49%. Sequenced sample: blood. These receptors all come from a woman aged 45-60 years with Graves' hyperthyroidism.

This clonotype has at least ten counts. The rearrangement joins TRBV30 to TRBJ2-1; D is unclear. The V gene's germline CDR1 is GTSNPN and CDR2 SVGIG (reference sequence). This CDR3 is built from 15 residues. Trimming cost V 0 bases and J 2 bases, with 11 bases left between them. CDR3 sequence reads: CAWSVRGDTYNEQFF. Written as DNA, the CDR3 is TGTGCCTGGAGTGTCCGTGGAGACACCTACAATGAGCAGTTCTTC.

CDR3 in DNA: TGCGCCAGCAGCCTCGACCGGGACAACTACAATGAGCAGTTCTTC. Translating it yields CASSLDRDNYNEQFF. The J gene is TRBJ2-1, the V gene TRBV5-1; a possible D gene is TRBD1 (6 bases). V was pared by 4 bases and J by 3 bases, with 14 bases between. Germline lookup yields CDR1 SGHRS and CDR2 YFSETQ. The CDR3 runs 15 residues.

This clonotype was observed a few times. The chain uses TRBV6-1 and TRBJ2-2; TRBD2 aligns across 8 bases. The V gene end was trimmed by 6 bases and the J gene end by 4 bases; junction bases not matched to a gene: 13. Germline V lookup: CDR1 MNHNS, CDR2 SASEGT. This CDR3 contains 17 residues. CDR3 nucleotide sequence: TGTGCCAGCAGCCCGGGGGGGGGGGCTCGGCGCACCGGGGAGCTGTTTTTT. Its translation is CASSPGGGARRTGELFF.

The chain carries TRBV20-1 and TRBJ2-1, with D possibly being TRBD2 (5 bases). Deletions cut 5 bases from V and 5 bases from J, with 16 bases between. Germline CDR1 is DFQATT and CDR2 is SNEGSKA (reference sequence). The CDR3 extends over 14 amino acids. CDR3 protein: CSAPPGSMDNEQFF. The CDR3, as DNA: TGCAGTGCTCCCCCGGGGTCGATGGACAATGAGCAGTTCTTC.

The chain combines TRBV2 with TRBJ2-7; no clear D. This CDR3 region has 11 residues. The V and J ends lost 1 base and 6 bases respectively, with 4 bases between them. Germline CDR1 SNHLY, CDR2 FYNNEI. This CDR3 reads CASSEVSEQYF. Written as DNA, the CDR3 is TGTGCCAGCAGTGAAGTTAGCGAGCAGTACTTC.

There are a few counts of this clonotype. The chain is built from TRBV19 and TRBJ2-1; D is uncertain. Between the trimmed V and J ends, which lost 5 bases and 5 bases, there was a span of 13 bases. Germline V CDR1 and CDR2: LNHDA, SQIVND (reference sequence). The CDR3 sequence is 14 residues long. The CDR3 DNA sequence: TGTGCCAGTAGTTACGACCACCGCAACAATGAGCAGTTCTTC. It encodes CASSYDHRNNEQFF.

This clonotype was seen only a few times. The rearrangement uses TRBV5-1 and TRBJ2-1, with 11 nucleotides matching TRBD2. Losses at the gene ends were 2 bases for V and 6 bases for J; bases not matched to a gene: 4. The CDR3 is 15 amino acids. The germline V gene encodes CDR1 SGHRS and CDR2 YFSETQ. The CDR3 reads CASSLMGTSGNEQFF. The CDR3 nucleotides are TGCGCCAGCAGCTTAATGGGGACTAGCGGCAATGAGCAGTTCTTC. The full variable domain, completed using reference TRBV5-1 and TRBJ2-1, is KAGVTQTPRYLIKTRGQQVTLSCSPISGHRSVSWYQQTPGQGLQFLFEYFSETQRNKGNFPGRFSGRQFSNSRSEMNVSTLELGDSALYLCASSLMGTSGNEQFFGPGTRLTVL.

This clonotype was detected ten times or more. The chain has TRBV6-1 and TRBJ2-3, with a weak D call TRBD2 (6 bases). The germline V gene has CDR1 MNHNS and CDR2 SASEGT. The CDR3 sequence is 16 residues long. The V gene lost 1 base and the J gene lost 0 bases, with 11 bases spanning the gap. CDR3 DNA: TGTGCCAGCAGTGAAGTCTGGGGGACTAGCACAGATACGCAGTATTTT. Amino acids: CASSEVWGTSTDTQYF.

This clonotype was recorded once. This chain joins TRBV2 and TRBJ1-1; 10 nucleotides align to TRBD1. Germline assignment: CDR1 SNHLY and CDR2 FYNNEI. This CDR3 is built from 17 residues. The J segment lost 2 bases and the V segment lost 4 bases, leaving 10 bases of the junction unmatched. The CDR3 DNA is TGTGCCAGCAGTGCAGAGACCGGGACAGGGGATAACACTGAAGCTTTCTTT. It specifies CASSAETGTGDNTEAFF. Full variable domain (outside the CDR3, taken from reference TRBV2 and TRBJ1-1): EPEVTQTPSHQVTQMGQEVILRCVPISNHLYFYWYRQILGQKVEFLVSFYNNEISEKSEIFDDQFSVERPDGSNFTLKIRSTKLEDSAMYFCASSAETGTGDNTEAFFGQGTRLTVV.

Ten or more counts support this clonotype. The chain combines TRBV18 with TRBJ2-3; 10 bases align to TRBD2. The CDR3 totals 15 residues. Germline V gene sequence: CDR1 KGHSH, CDR2 LQKENI. V gave up 2 bases and J gave up 2 bases; unmatched junction bases: 1. The CDR3 spells CASSPGLADTDTQYF. DNA of the CDR3: TGTGCCAGCTCACCAGGACTAGCGGACACAGATACGCAGTATTTT.

A few counts support this clonotype. The rearrangement uses TRBV10-3 and TRBJ1-1, with TRBD1 matching over 7 bases. The CDR3 totals 14 residues. The V gene end was trimmed by 6 bases and the J gene end by 2 bases; junction bases not matched to a gene: 6. Germline V gene data show CDR1 as ENHRY and CDR2 as SYGVKD. The CDR3 protein is CAIRVQGLNTEAFF. In nucleotides, the CDR3 is TGTGCCATCAGAGTACAGGGGTTAAACACTGAAGCTTTCTTT.

This clonotype was detected a few times. Germline and junction disagree at one end, which may indicate a read error. The chain carries TRBV20-1 and TRBJ2-1; tentative D call: TRBD1 (5 bases). The germline gives CDR1 DFQATT, CDR2 SNEGSKA (reference sequence). The CDR3 extends over 14 amino acids. The CDR3 protein is CSAGDRLLYNEQFF. The CDR3 DNA follows: TGCAGTGCTGGAGACAGACTGCTCTACAATGAGCAGTTCTTC.

The J gene is TRBJ2-3, the V gene TRBV20-1, with D possibly being TRBD2 (6 bases). V was cut by 6 bases and J by 5 bases, with 15 bases left in between. This CDR3 is 13 amino acids long. CDR1 DFQATT and CDR2 SNEGSKA come from the germline V gene (reference sequence). The CDR3 loop is CSAPPFSGDTQYF. The CDR3 DNA reads as TGCAGTGCCCCCCCCTTTAGCGGAGATACGCAGTATTTT.

Turning to this clonotype: This may be a read error: a much more frequent sequence differs by one nucleotide. This chain uses TRBV6-1 with TRBJ2-3; 9 bases are shared with TRBD1. V lost 3 bases, J lost 0 bases, and 10 bases stayed unmatched. The CDR3 sequence is 18 residues long. Germline values: CDR1 MNHNS, CDR2 SASEGT. The CDR3 nucleotides are TGTGCCAGCAGTGAGGTCGGGGACAGGGACAATAGCACAGATACGCAGTATTTT. Translation gives CASSEVGDRDNSTDTQYF.

This sequence joins TRBV27 and TRBJ1-1; D perhaps matches TRBD1 (5 bases). CDR3 size: 17 residues. V dropped 3 bases and J dropped 12 bases, with 29 bases sitting between them. Germline V gene sequence: CDR1 MNHEY, CDR2 SMNVEV (reference sequence). CDR3 bases: TGTGCCAGCAGTTTGGGGCCTCTTGGGACTTATGGGATTGGGTCTTTCTTT. This gives the protein CASSLGPLGTYGIGSFF.

This sequence joins TRBV29-1 and TRBJ1-2; no clear D. V lost 4 bases and J lost 4, with 13 bases in between. Per the germline V gene, CDR1 is SQVTM and CDR2 is ANQGSEA. The CDR3 has 13 residues. The CDR3 sequence is CSVGTEWFYGYTF. CDR3 DNA: TGCAGCGTTGGGACCGAATGGTTCTATGGCTACACCTTC.

In its sample, this clonotype was seen a few times. This sequence joins TRBV20-1 and TRBJ1-2, with 7 positions matching TRBD1. The CDR3 extends over 13 amino acids. The V and J ends lost 5 bases and 3 bases, in that order; junction bases with no gene match: 6. Per the germline V gene, CDR1 is DFQATT and CDR2 is SNEGSKA (reference sequence). The CDR3 coding sequence is TGCAGTGCTCCAGGGGGACGGGACTATGGCTACACCTTC. It specifies CSAPGGRDYGYTF.

This clonotype was observed many times. This chain connects TRBV12-3 or TRBV12-4 to TRBJ1-6; the D gene is possibly TRBD1 (5 bases). There are 15 residues in the CDR3. V was cut by 3 bases and J by 8 bases, with 14 bases left in between. DNA for the CDR3: TGTGCCAGCAGTTTGAGAAGGGGTAGTGATTCACCCCTCCACTTT. This encodes CASSLRRGSDSPLHF.

This clonotype came up a few times. CDR3 sequence (DNA): TGTGCCAGCAGCTTTGGGACTAGCTCGAACACCGGGGAGCTGTTTTTT. The encoded protein is CASSFGTSSNTGELFF. The V gene is TRBV5-4, the J gene TRBJ2-2, with 9 bases lining up with TRBD2. With 2 bases clipped from V and 0 bases from J, the junction kept 2 bases outside the gene matches. Germline V gene lookup returns CDR1 SGHNT and CDR2 YYREEE (reference sequence). This CDR3 has 16 residues.

This clonotype showed up just a few times. The V gene is TRBV12-3 or TRBV12-4, the J gene TRBJ1-4, with 9 bases identical to TRBD1. The CDR3 is made up of 15 amino acids. V lost 3 bases and J lost 6; bases outside the gene matches: 5. The CDR3, as DNA: TGTGCCAGCAGTTTCCTGGGACAGGGCGATGAAAAACTGTTTTTT. This encodes CASSFLGQGDEKLFF.

V and J are TRBV5-6 and TRBJ1-1; TRBD1 is a possible D gene (6 bases). V was pared by 2 bases and J by 8 bases, with 10 bases between. This CDR3 region has 12 residues. Germline assignment: CDR1 SGHDT and CDR2 YYEEEE. The CDR3 region is CASSLQDREAFF. CDR3 coding DNA: TGTGCCAGCAGCTTACAGGACAGAGAAGCTTTCTTT.

This clonotype showed up many times. This chain uses TRBV7-9 with TRBJ1-2; D call uncertain. The CDR3 is 14 residues long. Germline V gene sequence: CDR1 SEHNR, CDR2 FQNEAQ (reference sequence). Between the trimmed V and J ends, which lost 1 base and 5 bases, there was a span of 11 bases. DNA for the CDR3: TGTGCCAGCAGCTTAGTTACCTCGGGGTATGGCTACACCTTC. Translating gives CASSLVTSGYGYTF.

This clonotype has a count of ten or more. CDR3 amino acids: CASGLSEIQPQHF. The CDR3 region has the DNA TGTGCCAGCGGGTTGTCGGAGATCCAGCCCCAGCATTTT. The V gene is TRBV6-1, the J gene TRBJ1-5; D call uncertain. The germline V and J ends were trimmed by 8 bases and 7 bases, with 15 bases remaining between them. This CDR3 is 13 amino acids long. Germline V gives CDR1 MNHNS, CDR2 SASEGT.

This clonotype was seen repeatedly, ten times or more. The gene calls are TRBV7-8 and TRBJ2-3, with TRBD2 matching over 7 bases. The V gene end was trimmed by 2 bases and the J gene end by 5 bases; junction bases not matched to a gene: 10. The V gene's germline CDR1 is SGHVS and CDR2 FQNEAQ. This CDR3 comprises 16 residues. CDR3 loop: CASSLSRAGVRDTQYF. CDR3 sequence (DNA): TGTGCCAGCAGCTTATCCCGGGCGGGGGTAAGAGATACGCAGTATTTT.

The chain has TRBV7-9 and TRBJ1-1; TRBD1 agrees at 9 bases. Germline V gene lookup returns CDR1 SEHNR and CDR2 FQNEAQ (reference sequence). The CDR3 totals 15 residues. The trim removed 3 bases at V and 4 bases at J, leaving 6 bases unmatched. The CDR3 protein is CASSLGQGTATEAFF. The CDR3 nucleotides are TGTGCCAGCAGCTTGGGACAGGGTACCGCCACTGAAGCTTTCTTT. The variable domain in full, with the rest retrieved from reference TRBV7-9 and TRBJ1-1, is DTGVSQNPRHKITKRGQNVTFRCDPISEHNRLYWYRQTLGQGPEFLTYFQNEAQLEKSRLLSDRFSAERPKGSFSTLEIQRTEQGDSAMYLCASSLGQGTATEAFFGQGTRLTVV.